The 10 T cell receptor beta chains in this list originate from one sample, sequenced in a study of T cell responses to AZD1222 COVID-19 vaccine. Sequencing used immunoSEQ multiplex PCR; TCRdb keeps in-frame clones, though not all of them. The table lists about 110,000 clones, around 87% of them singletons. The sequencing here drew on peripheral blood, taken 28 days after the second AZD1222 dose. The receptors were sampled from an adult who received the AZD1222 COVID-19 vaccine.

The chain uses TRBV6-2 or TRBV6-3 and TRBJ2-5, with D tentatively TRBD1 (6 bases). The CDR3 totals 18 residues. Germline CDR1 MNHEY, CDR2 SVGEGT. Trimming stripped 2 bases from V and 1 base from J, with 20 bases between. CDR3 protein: CASSYSLHREPIQETQYF. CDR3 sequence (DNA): TGTGCCAGCAGTTACAGCCTTCACAGGGAACCTATCCAAGAGACCCAGTACTTC.

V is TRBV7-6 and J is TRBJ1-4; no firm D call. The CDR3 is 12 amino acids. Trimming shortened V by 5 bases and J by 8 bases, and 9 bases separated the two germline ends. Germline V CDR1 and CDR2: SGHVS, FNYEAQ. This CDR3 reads CASSRQAEKLFF. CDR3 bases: TGTGCCAGCAGCCGACAAGCCGAAAAACTGTTTTTT.

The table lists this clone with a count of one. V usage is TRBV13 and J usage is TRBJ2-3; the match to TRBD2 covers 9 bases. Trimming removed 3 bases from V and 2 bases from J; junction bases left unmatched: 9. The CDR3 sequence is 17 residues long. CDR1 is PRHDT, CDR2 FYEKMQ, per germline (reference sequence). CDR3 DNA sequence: TGTGCCAGCAGCTTTGGTGAAGGCGGGAGGGCCACAGATACGCAGTATTTT. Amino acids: CASSFGEGGRATDTQYF.

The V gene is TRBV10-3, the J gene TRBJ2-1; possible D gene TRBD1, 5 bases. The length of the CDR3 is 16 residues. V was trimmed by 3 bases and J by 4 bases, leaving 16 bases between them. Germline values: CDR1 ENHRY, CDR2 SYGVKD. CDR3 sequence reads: CAISDGRGGAYNEQFF. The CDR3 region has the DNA TGTGCCATCAGTGATGGGCGAGGTGGGGCTTACAATGAGCAGTTCTTC.

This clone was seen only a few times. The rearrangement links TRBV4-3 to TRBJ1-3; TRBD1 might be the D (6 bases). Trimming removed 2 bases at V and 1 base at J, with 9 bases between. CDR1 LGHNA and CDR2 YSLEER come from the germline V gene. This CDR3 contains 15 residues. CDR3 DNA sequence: TGCGCCAGCAGCCAACAGACAGGATCTGGAAACACCATATATTTT. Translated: CASSQQTGSGNTIYF.

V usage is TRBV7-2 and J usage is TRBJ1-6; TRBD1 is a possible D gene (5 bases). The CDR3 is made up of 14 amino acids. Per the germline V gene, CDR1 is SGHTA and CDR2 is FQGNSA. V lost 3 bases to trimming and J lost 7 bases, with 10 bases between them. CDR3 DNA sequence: TGTGCCAGCAGCTTCTTGGGGGGAAATTCACCCCTCCACTTT. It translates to CASSFLGGNSPLHF.

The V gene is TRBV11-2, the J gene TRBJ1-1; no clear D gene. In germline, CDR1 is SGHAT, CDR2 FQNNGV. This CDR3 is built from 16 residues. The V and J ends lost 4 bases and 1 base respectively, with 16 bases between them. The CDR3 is CASSSYGGKGNTEAFF. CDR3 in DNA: TGTGCCAGCAGCTCATACGGAGGGAAAGGGAACACTGAAGCTTTCTTT.

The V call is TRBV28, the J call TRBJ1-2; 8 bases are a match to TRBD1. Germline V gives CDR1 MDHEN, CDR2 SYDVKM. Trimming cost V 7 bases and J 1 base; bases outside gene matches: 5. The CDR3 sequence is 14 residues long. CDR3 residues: CASKAGGGNYGYTF. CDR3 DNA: TGTGCCAGCAAGGCAGGGGGCGGTAACTATGGCTACACCTTC.

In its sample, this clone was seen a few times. The CDR3 is CASSPTGTGGSYGYTF. In nucleotides, the CDR3 is TGTGCCAGCAGCCCTACTGGGACAGGGGGAAGCTATGGCTACACCTTC. The gene calls are TRBV2 and TRBJ1-2; 11 bases are a match to TRBD1. J gave up 4 bases and V 6 bases, and 10 bases lay outside the gene matches. This CDR3 is 16 amino acids long. Germline assignment: CDR1 SNHLY and CDR2 FYNNEI.

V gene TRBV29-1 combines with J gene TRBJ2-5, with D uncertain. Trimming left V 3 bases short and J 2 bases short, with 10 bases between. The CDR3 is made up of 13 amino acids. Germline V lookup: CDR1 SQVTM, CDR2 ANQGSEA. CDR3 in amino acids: CSVDFRKQETQYF. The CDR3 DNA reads TGCAGCGTTGATTTCCGTAAACAAGAGACCCAGTACTTC.